This is a list of T cell receptor beta chains from one sample in a study of shared clonotypes between healthy human individuals. Sequencing was performed with immunoSEQ multiplex PCR; in TCRdb, only in-frame clones are kept and a portion is missing. This table has roughly 2,000,000 clones, approximately 94% appearing once. Sequenced input: naive CD8+ T cells sorted from blood. Every receptor here comes from a man between 18 and 29 years old in good health. The CDR3 runs from the conserved cysteine through the conserved F or W. A D gene is named only where the DNA matches it firmly. A clone size is listed for some rows: how often the clone was seen (once, few, many), or a class if it is expanded.

clone_size: -
v_call: TRBV9
j_call: TRBJ2-5
d_call: TRBD1
cdr3_aa: CASSSGTEETQYF
cdr3_nt: TGTGCCAGCAGCTCCGGGACAGAAGAGACCCAGTACTTC

clone_size: once
v_call: TRBV13
j_call: TRBJ2-7
d_call: -
cdr3_aa: CASSWGQGPNGYEQYF
cdr3_nt: TGTGCCAGCTCCTGGGGGCAGGGGCCGAACGGCTACGAGCAGTACTTC

clone_size: -
v_call: TRBV7-9
j_call: TRBJ2-5
d_call: -
cdr3_aa: CASLAALEYETQYF
cdr3_nt: TGTGCCAGCTTAGCCGCCCTAGAATATGAGACCCAGTACTTC

clone_size: -
v_call: TRBV5-1
j_call: TRBJ2-1
d_call: TRBD2
cdr3_aa: CASSLRLAGGSSYNEQFF
cdr3_nt: TGCGCCAGCAGCCTAAGACTAGCGGGGGGCAGCTCCTACAATGAGCAGTTCTTC

clone_size: -
v_call: TRBV6-5
j_call: TRBJ2-1
d_call: TRBD1
cdr3_aa: CASSPTGGVYNEQFF
cdr3_nt: TGTGCCAGCAGCCCGACAGGGGGCGTCTACAATGAGCAGTTCTTC

clone_size: -
v_call: TRBV30
j_call: TRBJ2-3
d_call: -
cdr3_aa: CAWSVTVTRTDTQYF
cdr3_nt: TGTGCCTGGAGTGTGACAGTAACCCGCACAGATACGCAGTATTTT

clone_size: few
v_call: TRBV10-1
j_call: TRBJ2-7
d_call: -
cdr3_aa: CASSVGESYEQYF
cdr3_nt: TGCGCCAGCAGTGTAGGGGAGTCCTACGAGCAGTACTTC

clone_size: -
v_call: TRBV30
j_call: TRBJ1-2
d_call: TRBD1
cdr3_aa: CAWRGQAKDGYTF
cdr3_nt: TGTGCCTGGAGGGGACAGGCTAAAGATGGCTACACCTTC

clone_size: -
v_call: TRBV23-1
j_call: TRBJ1-1
d_call: TRBD1
cdr3_aa: CASSLTQGQGSMNTEAFF
cdr3_nt: TGCGCCAGCAGTCTAACACAGGGACAGGGGTCGATGAACACTGAAGCTTTCTTT

clone_size: -
v_call: TRBV13
j_call: TRBJ2-5
d_call: -
cdr3_aa: CASSSEIRQVGGETQYF
cdr3_nt: TGTGCCAGCAGCTCCGAAATTAGACAGGTTGGAGGGGAGACCCAGTACTTC

clone_size: -
v_call: TRBV18
j_call: TRBJ1-1
d_call: -
cdr3_aa: CASSPPKGGLPNTEAFF
cdr3_nt: TGTGCCAGCTCACCACCAAAAGGGGGGCTTCCTAACACTGAAGCTTTCTTT

clone_size: -
v_call: TRBV4-1
j_call: TRBJ2-2
d_call: -
cdr3_aa: CASSRVYGSNTGELFF
cdr3_nt: TGCGCCAGCAGCCGAGTGTACGGGTCGAACACCGGGGAGCTGTTTTTT

clone_size: -
v_call: TRBV28
j_call: TRBJ2-3
d_call: -
cdr3_aa: CASSLSKDSSTDTQYF
cdr3_nt: TGTGCCAGCAGTTTATCGAAGGATAGCAGCACAGATACGCAGTATTTT

clone_size: -
v_call: TRBV7-3
j_call: TRBJ2-1
d_call: -
cdr3_aa: CASSLLRHNEQFF
cdr3_nt: TGTGCCAGCAGCTTATTAAGGCACAATGAGCAGTTCTTC

clone_size: -
v_call: TRBV11-2
j_call: TRBJ2-3
d_call: -
cdr3_aa: CASSQSTNTQYF
cdr3_nt: TGTGCCAGCAGCCAGTCCACGAATACGCAGTATTTT

clone_size: -
v_call: TRBV4-1
j_call: TRBJ1-1
d_call: TRBD1
cdr3_aa: CASSPDREIAFF
cdr3_nt: TGCGCCAGCAGCCCCGACAGGGAGATAGCTTTCTTT

clone_size: -
v_call: TRBV10-3
j_call: TRBJ2-7
d_call: -
cdr3_aa: CAISESIGPGEQYF
cdr3_nt: TGTGCCATCAGTGAGTCCATAGGACCAGGCGAGCAGTACTTC

clone_size: -
v_call: TRBV6-5
j_call: TRBJ2-5
d_call: TRBD2
cdr3_aa: CASSLAGHVIETQYF
cdr3_nt: TGTGCCAGCAGCCTAGCGGGACACGTGATAGAGACCCAGTACTTC

clone_size: -
v_call: TRBV9
j_call: TRBJ1-3
d_call: -
cdr3_aa: CASSVAQSSGNTIYF
cdr3_nt: TGTGCCAGCAGCGTAGCGCAGTCCTCTGGAAACACCATATATTTT

clone_size: -
v_call: TRBV5-5
j_call: TRBJ2-7
d_call: -
cdr3_aa: CASSFTGFEYEQYF
cdr3_nt: TGTGCCAGCAGCTTTACAGGCTTCGAATACGAGCAGTACTTC

clone_size: -
v_call: TRBV28
j_call: TRBJ1-1
d_call: -
cdr3_aa: CASSGRELNTEAFF
cdr3_nt: TGTGCCAGCAGTGGGAGGGAACTGAACACTGAAGCTTTCTTT

clone_size: -
v_call: TRBV7-2
j_call: TRBJ2-1
d_call: TRBD2
cdr3_aa: CASSLLTGGGSWYEQFF
cdr3_nt: TGTGCCAGCAGCTTACTTACGGGAGGGGGGTCTTGGTATGAGCAGTTCTTC

clone_size: -
v_call: TRBV4-2
j_call: TRBJ2-1
d_call: -
cdr3_aa: CASSQAGRPYNEQFF
cdr3_nt: TGTGCCAGCAGCCAAGCTGGACGTCCTTACAATGAGCAGTTCTTC

clone_size: -
v_call: TRBV29-1
j_call: TRBJ1-3
d_call: -
cdr3_aa: CSGVSGNTIYF
cdr3_nt: TGCAGCGGTGTATCTGGAAACACCATATATTTT

clone_size: -
v_call: TRBV7-9
j_call: TRBJ1-1
d_call: -
cdr3_aa: CASSLGADEAFF
cdr3_nt: TGTGCCAGCAGCTTGGGGGCGGACGAAGCTTTCTTT

clone_size: -
v_call: TRBV4-1
j_call: TRBJ2-7
d_call: -
cdr3_aa: CASSQLDLGGSYEQYF
cdr3_nt: TGCGCCAGCAGCCAGTTGGATCTCGGGGGTTCCTACGAGCAGTACTTC

clone_size: -
v_call: TRBV13
j_call: TRBJ1-2
d_call: -
cdr3_aa: CASSSGGAAYGYTF
cdr3_nt: TGTGCCAGCAGCTCCGGGGGGGCGGCCTATGGCTACACCTTC

clone_size: -
v_call: TRBV18
j_call: TRBJ2-5
d_call: TRBD1
cdr3_aa: CASSPGADRGQETQYF
cdr3_nt: TGTGCCAGCTCACCAGGCGCGGACAGGGGCCAAGAGACCCAGTACTTC